This passage covers 27 T cell receptor beta chains from one sample sequenced in a study of regulatory T cells in long-lasting Graves disease. As to time point: newly diagnosed GD, antithyroid drugs for less than 3 months. RNA extracted from PBMCs served as the sequencing template. Researchers made TCR beta libraries by using iRepertoire HTBI primers and running Arm-PCR on CDR3 regions. One entry per CDR3 protein results from TCRdb running MiXCR on the multiplex PCR reads. This table has 520,000 or so distinct CDR3 sequences, approximately 12% appearing once. The same sample was also studied in work on T cells in Graves' hyperthyroidism and ophthalmopathy.

The sample consisted of peripheral blood mononuclear cells (PBMCs), taken at new diagnosis, from a patient treated with antithyroid drugs. Every receptor here comes from a woman aged 25-40 years with Graves disease.

This clonotype appeared many times. V usage is TRBV2 and J usage is TRBJ1-2; D may be TRBD1 (5 bases). The CDR3 is 15 residues long. V dropped 0 bases and J dropped 4 bases, with 12 bases sitting between them. Germline V CDR1 and CDR2: SNHLY, FYNNEI. This CDR3 reads CASSEALRGIYGYTF. Written as DNA, the CDR3 is TGTGCCAGCAGTGAAGCGCTTCGGGGGATCTATGGCTACACCTTC.

This clonotype was seen at least ten times. This chain joins TRBV28 and TRBJ2-2, with 8 bases that match TRBD1. The germline V gene encodes CDR1 MDHEN and CDR2 SYDVKM. With V trimmed by 2 bases and J by 4 bases, 3 bases remained unmatched. This CDR3 has 15 amino acids. The CDR3 sequence: CASSLGDRSTGELFF. The CDR3 DNA is TGTGCCAGCAGTTTAGGGGACAGGTCCACCGGGGAGCTGTTTTTT. The variable domain in full, with the rest retrieved from reference TRBV28 and TRBJ2-2, is DVKVTQSSRYLVKRTGEKVFLECVQDMDHENMFWYRQDPGLGLRLIYFSYDVKMKEKGDIPEGYSVSREKKERFSLILESASTNQTSMYLCASSLGDRSTGELFFGEGSRLTVL.

This clonotype was seen many times. At one boundary the junction diverges from the germline segment, which might be a read error. The chain is built from TRBV6-1 and TRBJ2-7; D might be TRBD1 (6 bases). This CDR3 comprises 13 residues. Germline assignment: CDR1 MNHNS and CDR2 SASEGT. DNA for the CDR3: TGTGCCAGCAGTCGTACAAAGACAGGTAACAAGGACTTC. It codes for CASSRTKTGNKDF.

This clonotype has more than one count but fewer than ten. V is TRBV4-2 and J is TRBJ2-4; the D is unclear. This CDR3 is built from 15 residues. V shed 0 bases and J shed 4 bases, with 10 bases lying between them. Germline loops: CDR1 LGHNA, CDR2 YNFKEQ. Here the CDR3 DNA reads TGTGCCAGCAGCCAAGATCTGGGCGCGAAAAACATTCAGTACTTC. This encodes CASSQDLGAKNIQYF.

This clonotype was counted ten times or more. The chain links TRBV30 to TRBJ2-3, with D unresolved. V was clipped by 0 bases and J by 0 bases, with 4 bases between them. The V gene's germline CDR1 is GTSNPN and CDR2 SVGIG (reference sequence). The CDR3 loop spans 13 amino acids. In DNA, the CDR3 is TGTGCCTGGAGTGTGGGTAGCACAGATACGCAGTATTTT. Amino acid sequence: CAWSVGSTDTQYF.

This clonotype was recorded many times. The rearrangement joins TRBV2 to TRBJ1-4; D possibly corresponds to TRBD1 (5 bases). This CDR3 is 14 amino acids long. Per the germline V gene, CDR1 is SNHLY and CDR2 is FYNNEI. Deletions cut 5 bases from V and 6 bases from J, with 13 bases between. Here the CDR3 reads CASSTDRSHEKLFF. The CDR3 bases are TGTGCCAGCAGTACTGACAGAAGTCATGAAAAACTGTTTTTT.

In this sample, this clonotype turned up a few times. The V call is TRBV19, the J call TRBJ2-1; D is unresolved. Per the germline V gene, CDR1 is LNHDA and CDR2 is SQIVND (reference sequence). The CDR3 is 14 amino acids. The ends were cut back, 3 bases at V and 3 bases at J, with 9 bases in the middle. CDR3 bases: TGTGCCAGTAGTATCTCAGTGGTCTACAATGAGCAGTTCTTC. Translated, it gives CASSISVVYNEQFF.

The table lists this clonotype with a few counts. This rearrangement joins TRBV5-6 to TRBJ1-4; 8 nucleotides align to TRBD1. The V gene end was trimmed by 3 bases and the J gene end by 8 bases; junction bases not matched to a gene: 9. From germline, CDR1 is SGHDT and CDR2 YYEEEE. The CDR3 is 15 residues long. The CDR3 sequence: CASSYPRGPGEKLFF. The CDR3 bases are TGTGCCAGCAGCTACCCCAGGGGGCCGGGGGAAAAACTGTTTTTT.

This clonotype was picked up many times. V and J are TRBV9 and TRBJ1-2; D is undetermined. The V end lost 3 bases, the J end lost 9 bases, and 18 bases lay between the germline ends. The V gene's germline CDR1 is SGDLS and CDR2 YYNGEE. The CDR3 extends over 14 amino acids. CDR3 sequence: CASSESFSWVRYTF. The CDR3 region has the DNA TGTGCCAGCAGCGAGTCTTTCTCCTGGGTCCGCTACACCTTC.

A few counts support this clonotype. This chain links TRBV13 with TRBJ2-1, with 7 positions matching TRBD1. This CDR3 spans 16 amino acids. CDR1 and CDR2 (germline): PRHDT, FYEKMQ (reference sequence). V was clipped by 4 bases and J by 0 bases; unmatched bases: 6. The CDR3 nucleotides are TGTGCCAGCAGCTGGAGACAGGGAAGCTCCTACAATGAGCAGTTCTTC. Amino acid sequence: CASSWRQGSSYNEQFF.

This clonotype was observed at least ten times. The chain carries TRBV6-1 and TRBJ2-2; 9 bases map to TRBD1. Losses at the gene ends were 5 bases for V and 5 bases for J; bases not matched to a gene: 9. Germline CDR1 reads MNHNS; CDR2 reads SASEGT. This CDR3 comprises 16 residues. The CDR3 coding sequence is TGTGCCAGCAGTCTTTGGACAGGGGCTGGAACCGGGGAGCTGTTTTTT. Translating gives CASSLWTGAGTGELFF.

The chain uses TRBV10-2 and TRBJ2-1; 11 bases map to TRBD2. The CDR3 has 15 residues. The trim removed 6 bases at V and 6 bases at J, leaving 7 bases unmatched. Germline lookup yields CDR1 WSHSY and CDR2 SAAADI. CDR3 region: CASRVAGGPANEQFF. For the CDR3, the DNA is TGCGCCAGCAGAGTAGCGGGAGGGCCAGCCAATGAGCAGTTCTTC.

CDR3: CASSFVSAGTGVNEQFF. CDR3 in DNA: TGTGCCAGCAGCTTCGTAAGTGCCGGGACAGGGGTCAATGAGCAGTTCTTC. This chain connects TRBV7-9 to TRBJ2-1; 10 bases are a match to TRBD1. V lost 3 bases to trimming and J lost 6 bases; unmatched junction nucleotides: 11. This CDR3 contains 17 residues. Germline V gene sequence: CDR1 SEHNR, CDR2 FQNEAQ (reference sequence).

Comment on this clonotype: It may be a read error: a sequence one base away is much more abundant. The missing conserved phenylalanine or tryptophan at the end of this CDR3 makes a read error likely. The chain employs TRBV7-2 and TRBJ2-2; D not resolved. V shed 3 bases and J shed 4 bases, with 9 bases lying between them. This CDR3 has 14 residues. Per the germline V gene, CDR1 is SGHTA and CDR2 is FQGNSA. CDR3 residues: CASSLGRPTGELFV. CDR3 in DNA: TGTGCCAGCAGCTTGGGCAGGCCCACCGGGGAGCTGTTTGTT.

This clonotype was detected a few times. The chain uses TRBV24-1 and TRBJ2-2; TRBD2 is a possible D gene (6 bases). CDR1 and CDR2 from the germline V gene are KGHDR and SFDVKD. This CDR3 is 15 amino acids long. V was trimmed by 3 bases and J by 5 bases, leaving 12 bases between them. CDR3 residues: CATSDHIGTTGELFF. CDR3 DNA sequence: TGTGCCACCAGTGATCATATAGGGACTACCGGGGAGCTGTTTTTT.

Notes on this clonotype: This sequence may be a read error, since a much larger clone differs from it by one base. The chain uses TRBV20-1 and TRBJ2-1, with D tentatively TRBD1 (6 bases). This CDR3 has 12 amino acids. The germline V gene encodes CDR1 DFQATT and CDR2 SNEGSKA (reference sequence). Trimming stripped 3 bases from V and 15 bases from J, with 18 bases between. CDR3 sequence: CSASLGALSAFF. The CDR3 DNA reads TGCAGTGCTAGTTTGGGGGCCCTTTCTGCGTTCTTC.

This clonotype was seen a few times. This chain joins TRBV10-3 and TRBJ1-5; D is ambiguous. This CDR3 has 13 amino acids. Between the trimmed V and J ends, which lost 10 bases and 3 bases, there was a span of 13 bases. Germline V CDR1 and CDR2: ENHRY, SYGVKD. DNA for the CDR3: TGTGCCACCCGTCCGGGATACAATCAGCCCCAGCATTTT. Translation: CATRPGYNQPQHF.

There are many counts of this clonotype. A read error may produce the germline difference seen at one junction end. J is TRBJ2-2 and V is TRBV7-3; tentatively, D is TRBD1 or TRBD2 (5 bases each). The germline V gene has CDR1 SGHTA and CDR2 FQGTGA. The CDR3 loop spans 14 amino acids. For the CDR3, the DNA is TGTGCCAGCAGCCCCTGGGGGAACGCCGGGGAGCTGTTTTTT. Amino acid sequence: CASSPWGNAGELFF.

There are many counts of this clonotype. The rearrangement joins TRBV12-3 or TRBV12-4 to TRBJ1-1, with D tentatively TRBD1 (5 bases). Trimming shortened V by 2 bases and J by 6 bases, and 16 bases separated the two germline ends. The CDR3 runs to 15 residues. The CDR3: CASSLNPSGLAEAFF. CDR3 nucleotide sequence: TGTGCCAGCAGTTTAAACCCCTCGGGGCTGGCTGAAGCTTTCTTT.

This clonotype appeared many times. The CDR3 sequence: CASSPEAGGPYNEQFF. The CDR3 DNA follows: TGTGCCAGCAGTCCCGAAGCGGGAGGGCCTTACAATGAGCAGTTCTTC. The chain combines TRBV11-2 with TRBJ2-1, with 10 bases aligning to TRBD2. This CDR3 contains 16 residues. Germline assignment: CDR1 SGHAT and CDR2 FQNNGV. The junction had 9 bases not matched to a gene; V was cut back by 6 bases and J by 4 bases.

This clonotype has a handful of counts. This chain links TRBV6-5 with TRBJ2-2; D possibly corresponds to TRBD1 (5 bases). The CDR3 spans 13 residues. Germline CDR1 is MNHEY and CDR2 is SVGAGI. V was trimmed by 3 bases and J by 8 bases, leaving 10 bases between them. CDR3 protein: CASSYAGSGELFF. The CDR3 bases are TGTGCCAGCAGTTATGCAGGGTCTGGGGAGCTGTTTTTT.

This clonotype was detected many times. This sequence joins TRBV28 and TRBJ2-1, with D unresolved. V lost 6 bases and J 1 base, leaving 16 bases between the germline ends. CDR1 is MDHEN and CDR2 is SYDVKM in the germline V gene. The CDR3 has 16 amino acids. The CDR3 loop reads CASRKERVPSYNEQFF. DNA for the CDR3: TGTGCCAGCAGGAAGGAAAGGGTGCCGTCCTACAATGAGCAGTTCTTC. The whole variable domain, filled in from reference TRBV28 and TRBJ2-1, reads DVKVTQSSRYLVKRTGEKVFLECVQDMDHENMFWYRQDPGLGLRLIYFSYDVKMKEKGDIPEGYSVSREKKERFSLILESASTNQTSMYLCASRKERVPSYNEQFFGPGTRLTVL.

This rearrangement joins TRBV7-9 to TRBJ2-7, with TRBD1 as a possible D gene (5 bases). This CDR3 is 15 amino acids long. The germline CDR1 and CDR2 sequences are SEHNR and FQNEAQ (reference sequence). V was trimmed by 5 bases and J by 3 bases, leaving 17 bases between them. Here the CDR3 DNA reads TGTGCCAGCAGCACCAGGGATAGCCCCATCTACGAGCAGTACTTC. Protein: CASSTRDSPIYEQYF.

This clonotype has ten or more counts. The rearrangement joins TRBV7-8 to TRBJ1-1; D is unclear. Germline CDR1 and CDR2: SGHVS and FQNEAQ. The CDR3 totals 14 residues. Between the trimmed V and J ends, which lost 0 bases and 2 bases, there was a span of 7 bases. Here the CDR3 DNA reads TGTGCCAGCAGCTTAGCTTGGGCTAACACTGAAGCTTTCTTT. Amino acids: CASSLAWANTEAFF.

This clonotype was counted many times. The CDR3 here is CAWVNWGRNTF. DNA for the CDR3: TGTGCCTGGGTAAACTGGGGTCGCAACACCTTC. The chain combines TRBV30 with TRBJ1-2, with D unresolved. The CDR3 has 11 residues. CDR1 is GTSNPN, CDR2 SVGIG, per germline (reference sequence). The V and J ends lost 5 bases and 12 bases respectively, with 16 bases between them.

A few counts support this clonotype. The chain recombines TRBV5-1 with TRBJ2-5; 7 bases are a match to TRBD1. The CDR3 runs to 15 residues. The trim removed 4 bases at V and 5 bases at J, leaving 11 bases unmatched. Germline V gene data show CDR1 as SGHRS and CDR2 as YFSETQ. The chain's CDR3 is CASSLYPGQRETQYF. The CDR3, as DNA: TGCGCCAGCAGCCTATATCCGGGACAGAGGGAGACCCAGTACTTC.

This clonotype was seen at least ten times. This sequence joins TRBV10-3 and TRBJ1-5; 9 nucleotides line up with TRBD1. The CDR3 spans 20 residues. The germline CDR1 and CDR2 sequences are ENHRY and SYGVKD. The V and J ends lost 11 bases and 3 bases, in that order; junction bases with no gene match: 26. CDR3 region: CASSHSPGQGMNWVNQPQHF. The CDR3 DNA sequence: TGTGCCTCATCCCATTCGCCGGGACAGGGTATGAATTGGGTCAATCAGCCCCAGCATTTT.